This T cell receptor (beta chain) was sequenced during a study of cytomegalovirus exposure and HLA in healthy donors. V dropped 2 bases and J dropped 3 bases, with 10 bases sitting between them. The germline gives CDR1 KGHSH, CDR2 LQKENI. This CDR3 contains 14 residues. Study-wide results and caveats: It was confirmed in vitro that a few of the CMV-associated chains were specific for CMV antigens.

The method was immunoSEQ multiplex PCR; TCRdb's version includes in-frame clones alone and lacks a portion of them. The sample records 150,000 to 200,000 clones, approximately 86% being singletons. This clone was counted a few times. The antigen is undetermined. This sequence was found in a young man in good health and CMV-seropositive. J is TRBJ1-1 and V is TRBV18; no reliable D call. The sample taken for sequencing was PBMCs. This chain's CDR3 is CASSPLWQDTEAFF. CDR3 DNA sequence: TGTGCCAGCTCACCATTATGGCAAGACACTGAAGCTTTCTTT.